The 5 T cell receptor beta chains listed next were all sequenced from one sample in a study of human T cells and chemical hapten exposure. TCRdb recomputed calls from the RACE reads with MiXCR, one row per CDR3 protein. The data hold 96,000 or so distinct CDR3 sequences, with about 9.3% observed a single time. The time point here: patch test 2, 6 weeks after DPC sensitization. Indicated treatment: therapeutic diphenylcyclopropenone sensitization with weekly scalp DPC. The sample consisted of whole blood, taken in connection with sensitization to the hapten diphenylcyclopropenone (DPC). These receptors all stem from a woman between 40 and 50 years old with alopecia areata. Some clones in this sample may be carry-over from other donors' samples.

The chain is built from TRBV6-6 and TRBJ2-2, with 11 bases lining up with TRBD2. Trimming removed 8 bases from V and 2 bases from J; junction bases left unmatched: 4. The CDR3 contains 15 residues. From germline, CDR1 is MNHNY and CDR2 SVGAGI (reference sequence). CDR3: CASWGLAENTGELFF. CDR3 sequence (DNA): TGTGCCAGCTGGGGACTAGCGGAAAACACCGGGGAGCTGTTTTTT.

The chain carries TRBV28 and TRBJ2-1, with D hard to call. V shed 2 bases and J shed 9 bases, with 8 bases lying between them. The V gene's germline CDR1 is MDHEN and CDR2 SYDVKM. This CDR3 has 12 residues. The CDR3 spells CASSLPASEQFF. The CDR3 nucleotides read TGTGCCAGCAGTTTACCCGCTAGTGAGCAGTTCTTC.

The genes are TRBV30 and TRBJ1-1; D possibly corresponds to TRBD1 (5 bases). The CDR3 runs 11 residues. Germline V lookup: CDR1 GTSNPN, CDR2 SVGIG (reference sequence). Trimming stripped 2 bases from V and 7 bases from J, with 8 bases between. The CDR3 sequence: CAWSWGLEAFF. Here the CDR3 DNA reads TGTGCCTGGAGTTGGGGCCTTGAAGCTTTCTTT.

This clonotype was found a few times. The V call is TRBV11-2, the J call TRBJ2-1; D is uncertain. Germline CDR1 SGHAT, CDR2 FQNNGV. The CDR3 contains 13 residues. V was trimmed by 5 bases and J by 3 bases, leaving 8 bases between them. DNA of the CDR3: TGTGCCAGCAGCCAGACCCTCTACAATGAGCAGTTCTTC. Translation: CASSQTLYNEQFF. Drawing the rest from reference TRBV11-2 and TRBJ2-1, the complete variable domain is EAGVAQSPRYKIIEKRQSVAFWCNPISGHATLYWYQQILGQGPKLLIQFQNNGVVDDSQLPKDRFSAERLKGVDSTLKIQPAKLEDSAVYLCASSQTLYNEQFFGPGTRLTVL.

The chain carries TRBV12-3 or TRBV12-4 and TRBJ2-7; 11 bases are a match to TRBD2. After removal of 3 bases from V and 3 bases from J, the junction contained 7 bases not matched to a gene. The CDR3 is 16 residues long. The CDR3 here is CASSFAGTSGRYEQYF. CDR3 sequence (DNA): TGTGCCAGCAGTTTCGCGGGGACTAGCGGACGCTACGAGCAGTACTTC.